These T cell receptor beta chains were read from a single sample in a study of blood T cell repertoires in COVID-19. Method: immunoSEQ multiplex PCR; TCRdb's copy keeps in-frame clones and lacks some. The repertoire has hundreds of thousands of clones, approximately 87% of them found once; the top ten carry 5.5% to 8%. Sequences were obtained from peripheral blood. The receptors shown here come from a man aged 55-75 years who had recovered from COVID-19. Both conserved end residues are part of each CDR3. Each record gives: V gene, clone size, J gene, D gene, CDR3 protein, CDR3 DNA. D genes are given only for firm matches. Expanded clones are given a class, and other clones once, few, many or no size at all.

>TRBV27|NA|TRBJ2-2|TRBD2
CASRRAGDTGELFF
TGTGCCAGCAGGCGAGCGGGAGATACCGGGGAGCTGTTTTTT
>TRBV19|few|TRBJ1-6|TRBD1
CASTPPPGQGVNSPLHF
TGTGCCAGTACCCCACCCCCTGGGCAGGGGGTAAATTCACCCCTCCACTTT
>TRBV9|NA|TRBJ1-4|NA
CASSVALPTNEKLFF
TGTGCCAGCAGCGTAGCTCTCCCAACTAATGAAAAACTGTTTTTT
>TRBV9|NA|TRBJ1-2|TRBD1
CASGQGYGYTF
TGTGCCAGCGGACAGGGATATGGCTACACCTTC
>TRBV28|NA|TRBJ2-7|TRBD2
CASSFPKGSGSSEQYF
TGTGCCAGCAGTTTCCCCAAAGGGAGCGGGAGTAGCGAGCAGTACTTC
>TRBV7-7|few|TRBJ2-3|NA
CASSRDRTADTQYF
TGTGCCAGCAGCCGTGACAGGACGGCAGATACGCAGTATTTT
>TRBV7-2|NA|TRBJ2-5|NA
CASSLDSGSQETQYF
TGTGCCAGCAGCTTAGATTCAGGCTCCCAAGAGACCCAGTACTTC
>TRBV25-1|NA|TRBJ2-5|NA
CASSGGPRAGTQETQYF
TGTGCCAGCAGTGGAGGGCCTCGAGCGGGTACGCAAGAGACCCAGTACTTC
>TRBV6-1|once|TRBJ2-1|NA
CASSEQGTGGNEQFF
TGTGCCAGCAGTGAACAAGGGACTGGTGGCAATGAGCAGTTCTTC
>TRBV5-4|once|TRBJ2-1|NA
CASSLSSYNEQFF
TGTGCCAGCAGCTTGTCATCCTACAATGAGCAGTTCTTC
>TRBV19|NA|TRBJ2-3|TRBD2
CASSIKVAGGGTPSTDTQYF
TGTGCCAGTAGTATAAAGGTCGCGGGCGGGGGGACCCCTTCCACAGATACGCAGTATTTT
>TRBV6-5|NA|TRBJ1-2|TRBD1
CASRQGNYGYTF
TGTGCCAGCAGACAGGGGAACTATGGCTACACCTTC
>TRBV28|NA|TRBJ2-6|TRBD1
CASAGQVNSGANVLTF
TGTGCCAGCGCGGGACAGGTGAACTCTGGGGCCAACGTCCTGACTTTC
>TRBV10-3|NA|TRBJ1-4|NA
CAAKGQGNEKLFF
TGTGCCGCCAAGGGGCAGGGTAATGAAAAACTGTTTTTT